Shown below are 13 T cell receptor beta chains from a single sample sequenced in a study of blood T cell repertoires in COVID-19. The data were produced by immunoSEQ multiplex PCR, yet TCRdb's version contains in-frame clones alone and is incomplete. The sample has 120,000 to 150,000 clones, over 80% seen once; the top ten hold about 3%. Sequences were obtained from peripheral blood. Receptor source: a woman in her thirties or forties with active or convalescent COVID-19.

This clone was found a few times. The CDR3 is CSASYFPRGVMRSPLHF. The CDR3 region has the DNA TGCAGTGCTAGTTATTTTCCGCGGGGAGTTATGCGTTCACCCCTCCACTTT. The rearrangement links TRBV20-1 to TRBJ1-6; D is unresolved. CDR1 and CDR2 (germline): DFQATT, SNEGSKA (reference sequence). The CDR3 is 17 amino acids. V gave up 3 bases and J gave up 9 bases, with 24 bases separating them.

V is TRBV27 and J is TRBJ1-6; D may be TRBD1 (6 bases). From germline, CDR1 is MNHEY and CDR2 SMNVEV (reference sequence). The CDR3 loop spans 16 amino acids. V was trimmed by 7 bases and J by 4 bases, leaving 17 bases between them. The CDR3 sequence is CASTPFAGVYNSPLHF. The CDR3 DNA is TGTGCCAGCACTCCCTTCGCAGGGGTGTATAATTCACCCCTCCACTTT.

The CDR3 sequence is CASSFRPDQALNSNEQFF. For the CDR3, the DNA is TGTGCCAGCAGTTTTCGCCCTGATCAAGCGTTAAACTCCAATGAGCAGTTCTTC. This chain joins TRBV27 and TRBJ2-1; D is ambiguous. CDR3 length: 18 residues. V lost 3 bases to trimming and J lost 6 bases, with 24 bases between them. The germline gives CDR1 MNHEY, CDR2 SMNVEV (reference sequence).

The V and J genes are TRBV19 and TRBJ1-5, with D perhaps matching TRBD1 (6 bases). CDR3 length: 15 amino acids. Germline assignment: CDR1 LNHDA and CDR2 SQIVND (reference sequence). V was clipped by 3 bases and J by 7 bases, with 16 bases between them. The CDR3 region is CASSIKEQGAQPQHF. The CDR3 bases are TGTGCCAGTAGTATTAAGGAACAGGGCGCCCAGCCCCAGCATTTT.

The chain uses TRBV3-1 (or the pseudogene TRBV3-2) and TRBJ1-1, with TRBD1 matching 7 bases. The germline V gene has CDR1 LGHDT and CDR2 YNNKEL (reference sequence). The CDR3 consists of 14 residues. The trim removed 2 bases at V and 5 bases at J, leaving 5 bases unmatched. The CDR3 coding sequence is TGTGCCAGCAGCCAATTAACAGGGGAAACTGAAGCTTTCTTT. Its translation: CASSQLTGETEAFF.

This clone was detected once. V and J are TRBV5-1 and TRBJ1-4; D is ambiguous. The CDR3 is made up of 15 amino acids. Germline V gives CDR1 SGHRS, CDR2 YFSETQ. The germline V and J ends were trimmed by 4 bases and 6 bases, with 16 bases remaining between them. The CDR3 spells CASSLSGILYEKLFF. The CDR3 DNA is TGCGCCAGCAGCCTGTCGGGGATTTTATATGAAAAACTGTTTTTT.

The chain couples TRBV4-1 to TRBJ1-1, with TRBD1 as a possible D gene (5 bases). This CDR3 region has 19 residues. The germline CDR1 and CDR2 sequences are MGHRA and YSYEKL. V lost 1 base and J 0 bases, leaving 21 bases between the germline ends. CDR3 sequence: CASSQGRWGRNDMNTEAFF. For the CDR3, the DNA is TGCGCCAGCAGCCAAGGGCGGTGGGGCCGAAATGATATGAACACTGAAGCTTTCTTT.

V is TRBV11-2 and J is TRBJ1-6; a possible D gene is TRBD1 (6 bases). Trimming pared 5 bases from V and 5 bases from J, leaving 16 bases between. The CDR3 is made up of 16 amino acids. Germline V gives CDR1 SGHAT, CDR2 FQNNGV. The chain's CDR3 is CASSPRADRNNSPLHF. The CDR3 coding sequence is TGTGCCAGCAGCCCCAGAGCGGACAGAAATAATTCACCCCTCCACTTT. Based on the CDR3 plus reference TRBV11-2 and TRBJ1-6, the full variable domain is EAGVAQSPRYKIIEKRQSVAFWCNPISGHATLYWYQQILGQGPKLLIQFQNNGVVDDSQLPKDRFSAERLKGVDSTLKIQPAKLEDSAVYLCASSPRADRNNSPLHFGNGTRLTVT.

The chain couples TRBV6-2 or TRBV6-3 to TRBJ2-1; possibly TRBD2 for D (5 bases). CDR1 is MNHEY and CDR2 is SVGEGT in the germline V gene. The CDR3 totals 12 residues. V lost 5 bases and J lost 8, with 10 bases in between. The CDR3, as DNA: TGTGCCAGCAGTCAAACGCGGGATGAGCAGTTCTTC. The encoded protein is CASSQTRDEQFF.

Only a few counts were recorded for this clone. The rearrangement uses TRBV27 and TRBJ2-3, with D maybe TRBD1 (6 bases). CDR3 length: 13 residues. V lost 5 bases to trimming and J lost 6 bases, with 12 bases between them. Germline V gives CDR1 MNHEY, CDR2 SMNVEV (reference sequence). CDR3 sequence: CASSNTGLDTQYF. The DNA for the CDR3 is TGTGCCAGCAGTAATACAGGGCTGGATACGCAGTATTTT.

This clone was recorded once. The chain is built from TRBV27 and TRBJ1-1; D call uncertain. In germline, CDR1 is MNHEY, CDR2 SMNVEV (reference sequence). CDR3 size: 12 residues. V lost 2 bases and J 4 bases, leaving 5 bases between the germline ends. The CDR3 here is CASSLTGTEAFF. The CDR3 bases are TGTGCCAGCAGTTTAACGGGCACTGAAGCTTTCTTT.

This chain connects TRBV21-1 to TRBJ1-2; TRBD1 is the table's D call and was not checked against the DNA. TRBV21-1 is termed a pseudogene. The length of the CDR3 is 16 residues. Here the CDR3 reads CASSRRQGGPNYGYTF. CDR3 coding DNA: TGTGCCAGCAGCCGAAGACAGGGGGGTCCTAACTATGGCTACACCTTC.

This chain uses TRBV27 with TRBJ1-2, with 8 bases aligning to TRBD1. This CDR3 region has 16 residues. J was trimmed by 1 base and V by 6 bases; bases with no gene match: 10. In germline, CDR1 is MNHEY, CDR2 SMNVEV (reference sequence). CDR3 coding DNA: TGTGCCAGCAGCCTCAAATTAGGACAGGGTAACTATGGCTACACCTTC. Its translation: CASSLKLGQGNYGYTF.